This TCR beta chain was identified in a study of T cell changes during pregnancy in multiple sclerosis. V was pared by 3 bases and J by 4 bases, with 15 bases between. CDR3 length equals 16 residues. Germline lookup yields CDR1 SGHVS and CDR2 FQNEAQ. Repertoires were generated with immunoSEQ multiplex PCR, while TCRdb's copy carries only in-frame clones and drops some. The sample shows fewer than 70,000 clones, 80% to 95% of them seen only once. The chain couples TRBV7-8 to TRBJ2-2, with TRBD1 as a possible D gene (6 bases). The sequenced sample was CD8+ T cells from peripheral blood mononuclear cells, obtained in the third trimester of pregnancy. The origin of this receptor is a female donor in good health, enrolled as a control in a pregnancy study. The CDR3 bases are TGTGCCAGCAGCTTGACCAGGGGCGCAGGCACCGGGGAGCTGTTTTTT. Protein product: CASSLTRGAGTGELFF.